This record concerns one T cell receptor (beta chain) sequence. In germline, CDR1 is SEHNR, CDR2 FQNEAQ (reference sequence). The V and J ends lost 1 base and 8 bases respectively, with 14 bases between them. This CDR3 is built from 15 residues. The sample originates from a study of shared clonotypes between healthy human individuals. TCRdb's table, derived via immunoSEQ multiplex PCR, lists solely in-frame clones and lacks some. The data show about 820,000 clones, almost 95% seen once. Selected positively for CCR7 and CD45RO-negative, naive CD8 cells excluded terminally differentiated effector memory CD45RA+ cells.

Sequencing used naive CD8+ T cells sorted from blood. This sequence originates from a man aged 30 to 45 in good health. This chain links TRBV7-9 with TRBJ1-4; D is unclear. The CDR3 here is CASSLGTSPREKLFF. The CDR3 nucleotides are TGTGCCAGCAGCTTAGGGACCTCACCGCGGGAAAAACTGTTTTTT. The whole variable domain, filled in from reference TRBV7-9 and TRBJ1-4, reads DTGVSQNPRHKITKRGQNVTFRCDPISEHNRLYWYRQTLGQGPEFLTYFQNEAQLEKSRLLSDRFSAERPKGSFSTLEIQRTEQGDSAMYLCASSLGTSPREKLFFGSGTQLSVL.